This paragraph reports one T cell receptor beta chain. This specimen comes from a study of technical replicates of blood from a few donors. TCRdb's copy holds only in-frame clones and misses some; the assay was immunoSEQ multiplex PCR. The sample has about 14,000 clones; roughly 77% are singletons. The ends were cut back, 3 bases at V and 8 bases at J, with 13 bases in the middle. CDR3 size: 13 residues. CDR1 and CDR2 (germline): LNHDA, SQIVND (reference sequence). The rearrangement links TRBV19 to TRBJ1-2, with a possible D match to TRBD1 (6 bases). The receptor comes from a human donor in good health. Material: PBMCs. The CDR3 here is CASSIHGQSGYTF. The CDR3 nucleotides read TGTGCCAGTAGTATCCATGGACAGTCCGGCTACACCTTC.